Listed below are T cell receptor beta chains from one sample, sequenced in a study of OX40 agonist ivuxolimab in advanced cancers. Generated by immunoSEQ multiplex PCR, the TCRdb table keeps only in-frame clones and is missing some. This table holds about 83,000 clones, 88% found once. The source was CD4+ or CD8+ T cells sorted from blood, collected in a trial of the OX40 agonist ivuxolimab. Receptors originate from an adult with an advanced solid tumor such as melanoma, head and neck, liver or kidney cancer. CDR3s include the opening cysteine and the closing phenylalanine or tryptophan. Fields, in order: V gene, D gene, clone size, J gene, CDR3 protein, CDR3 DNA. The D gene is left open where the match is weak. Rows give clone size only sometimes, using once, few, many, or a class for an expanded clone.

TRBV18	TRBD1	once	TRBJ1-3	CASSLPGQGTSGNTIYF	TGTGCCAGCTCACTTCCGGGACAGGGGACGTCTGGAAACACCATATATTTT
TRBV14	NA	once	TRBJ1-2	CASSSQGVGGYTF	TGTGCCAGCAGCTCCCAGGGTGTGGGAGGCTACACCTTC
TRBV30	NA	NA	TRBJ1-1	CAWSSGPTRTGAFF	TGTGCCTGGAGTTCCGGACCCACTCGAACGGGGGCTTTCTTT
TRBV6-5	NA	NA	TRBJ2-6	CASSYRGTGANVLTF	TGTGCCAGCAGTTACCGCGGGACCGGGGCCAACGTCCTGACTTTC
TRBV6-5	TRBD2	NA	TRBJ2-3	CASSPRGRTPDTQYF	TGTGCCAGCAGCCCGCGCGGGAGAACCCCAGATACGCAGTATTTT
TRBV7-2	TRBD2	NA	TRBJ2-5	CASSLRLAQETQYF	TGTGCCAGCAGCTTACGACTAGCTCAAGAGACCCAGTACTTC
TRBV19	TRBD2	NA	TRBJ2-2	CASSIGAGGNTGELFF	TGTGCCAGTAGTATAGGAGCGGGGGGTAACACCGGGGAGCTGTTTTTT
TRBV7-2	TRBD2	NA	TRBJ2-3	CASSSQAGITDTQYF	TGTGCCAGCAGCTCCCAAGCGGGAATCACAGATACGCAGTATTTT
TRBV10-2	NA	once	TRBJ1-2	CASSPNYGYTF	TGCGCCAGCTCCCCTAACTATGGCTACACCTTC
TRBV12-5	NA	NA	TRBJ2-3	CASGLDGGGTDTQYF	TGTGCTAGTGGTTTGGACGGAGGAGGAACAGATACGCAGTATTTT
TRBV19	NA	few	TRBJ1-1	CASSPLGGMDFF	TGTGCCAGTAGTCCCCTGGGCGGGATGGATTTCTTT
TRBV19	NA	NA	TRBJ1-5	CASSRSTSFNQPQHF	TGTGCCAGTAGCCGCTCAACCAGTTTCAATCAGCCCCAGCATTTT
TRBV29-1	TRBD1	NA	TRBJ2-5	CSVSRQGGETQYF	TGCAGCGTTTCACGACAGGGGGGAGAGACCCAGTACTTC
TRBV6-5	TRBD2	NA	TRBJ2-7	CASSRGVGEQYF	TGTGCCAGCAGCCGGGGGGTCGGCGAGCAGTACTTC
TRBV29-1	TRBD1	NA	TRBJ2-5	CSVEGGQGAQETQYF	TGCAGCGTTGAAGGGGGACAGGGGGCCCAAGAGACCCAGTACTTC
TRBV7-2	TRBD2	NA	TRBJ2-3	CASSVGLAGDTQYF	TGTGCCAGCAGCGTGGGACTAGCGGGAGATACGCAGTATTTT
TRBV14	NA	NA	TRBJ1-2	CASSEDSLKRGYTF	TGTGCCAGCAGTGAGGACAGCTTAAAGAGAGGCTACACCTTC
TRBV19	NA	NA	TRBJ2-7	CASSTGPDYEQYF	TGTGCCAGTAGTACGGGACCTGACTACGAGCAGTACTTC
TRBV9	NA	NA	TRBJ2-1	CASSSFRGPSSYNEQFF	TGTGCCAGCAGCTCGTTCAGGGGTCCAAGCTCCTACAATGAGCAGTTCTTC
TRBV11-3	TRBD2	NA	TRBJ2-1	CASSSTTSGLNEQFF	TGTGCCAGCAGCTCTACTACTAGCGGTCTCAATGAGCAGTTCTTC
TRBV10-1	NA	few	TRBJ2-1	CASSPQGAIGYNEQFF	TGCGCCAGCAGCCCTCAGGGAGCCATTGGCTACAATGAGCAGTTCTTC
TRBV4-1	TRBD1	NA	TRBJ1-4	CASSQVGTAGEKLFF	TGCGCCAGCAGCCAAGTTGGGACAGCGGGTGAAAAACTGTTTTTT
TRBV11-3	NA	NA	TRBJ2-2	CASSLETAGELFF	TGTGCCAGCAGCTTAGAAACGGCCGGGGAGCTGTTTTTT
TRBV5-6	TRBD2	NA	TRBJ2-1	CASSLYGQTGTTNEQFF	TGTGCCAGCAGCTTGTACGGTCAAACCGGGACTACGAATGAGCAGTTCTTC
TRBV19	TRBD1	NA	TRBJ1-2	CASSAGTGGRGGGYTF	TGTGCCAGTAGTGCCGGGACAGGAGGCAGGGGGGGTGGCTACACCTTC
TRBV4-1	TRBD2	NA	TRBJ2-7	CASSQVAGSYEQYF	TGCGCCAGCAGCCAAGTAGCGGGCTCCTACGAGCAGTACTTC
TRBV7-2	TRBD2	once	TRBJ2-7	CASSLAGGRAAEQYF	TGTGCCAGCAGCTTAGCGGGCGGGAGGGCAGCCGAGCAGTACTTC
TRBV11-2	TRBD1	NA	TRBJ1-6	CASSLGRGSSPLHF	TGTGCCAGCAGCTTAGGCAGGGGGAGTTCACCCCTCCACTTT
TRBV4-3	TRBD1	once	TRBJ1-1	CASSQDGQGNTEAFF	TGCGCCAGCAGCCAAGACGGACAGGGCAACACTGAAGCTTTCTTT
TRBV11-3	NA	NA	TRBJ2-2	CARAGPKGTGELFF	TGTGCCAGAGCAGGGCCAAAGGGGACCGGGGAGCTGTTTTTT
TRBV27	TRBD1	NA	TRBJ2-5	CASQFDRGVGTQYF	TGTGCCAGCCAGTTTGACAGGGGCGTGGGGACCCAGTACTTC
TRBV6-6	NA	NA	TRBJ2-3	CASQNLAGGDTQYF	TGTGCCAGCCAAAACCTGGCCGGGGGAGATACGCAGTATTTT
TRBV6-6	TRBD1	NA	TRBJ2-2	CASSYSGGDTGELFF	TGTGCCAGCAGTTACTCAGGGGGCGACACCGGGGAGCTGTTTTTT
TRBV5-1	TRBD1	NA	TRBJ2-1	CASSRRDSGSYNEQFF	TGCGCCAGCAGCAGACGGGACAGTGGTTCCTACAATGAGCAGTTCTTC
TRBV29-1	TRBD2	NA	TRBJ2-7	CSVEQRGGRGEQYF	TGCAGCGTTGAGCAAAGGGGCGGGAGAGGCGAGCAGTACTTC
TRBV5-6	TRBD2	NA	TRBJ2-1	CASSGAGTIREQFF	TGTGCCAGCAGCGGAGCCGGGACTATAAGGGAGCAGTTCTTC
TRBV28	NA	NA	TRBJ2-2	CAMQPDGTGELFF	TGTGCCATGCAACCAGACGGAACCGGGGAGCTGTTTTTT
TRBV6-5	TRBD1	NA	TRBJ1-2	CASSYSRGRGGYTF	TGTGCCAGCAGTTACTCCAGGGGGCGAGGCGGCTACACCTTC
TRBV7-3	NA	few	TRBJ1-2	CASSLTSRGSGYTF	TGTGCCAGCAGCTTAACGAGTAGGGGAAGTGGCTACACCTTC
TRBV7-8	NA	NA	TRBJ1-2	CASSPLGMTGSYGYTF	TGTGCCAGCAGCCCCCTGGGAATGACAGGTTCCTATGGCTACACCTTC
TRBV5-4	TRBD1	NA	TRBJ1-2	CASSDDRGPYGYTF	TGTGCCAGCAGCGATGACAGGGGCCCCTATGGCTACACCTTC
TRBV30	NA	NA	TRBJ1-3	CAWMKGSGNTIYF	TGTGCCTGGATGAAGGGCTCTGGAAACACCATATATTTT
TRBV19	NA	once	TRBJ1-2	CASSSSTGTAYGYTF	TGTGCCAGTAGTTCTTCGACCGGGACGGCTTATGGCTACACCTTC
TRBV18	NA	NA	TRBJ1-4	CASSPSEHWINEKLFF	TGTGCCAGCTCACCGTCGGAACATTGGATTAATGAAAAACTGTTTTTT
TRBV7-9	NA	NA	TRBJ1-4	CASSQQRAEKLFF	TGTGCCAGCAGCCAGCAACGAGCTGAAAAACTGTTTTTT
TRBV4-1	TRBD2	few	TRBJ2-7	CASSQADFLGGVSYEQYF	TGCGCCAGCAGCCAAGCTGACTTTCTTGGGGGGGTCTCCTACGAGCAGTACTTC
TRBV11-2	NA	few	TRBJ2-1	CASSEGASSYNEQFF	TGTGCCAGCAGTGAAGGTGCGAGCTCCTACAATGAGCAGTTCTTC
TRBV2	NA	NA	TRBJ1-2	CASSVALGGPYGYTF	TGTGCCAGCAGTGTCGCTCTGGGGGGGCCCTATGGCTACACCTTC
TRBV5-6	NA	NA	TRBJ2-7	CASSLTSWSREQYF	TGTGCCAGCAGCTTGACTTCATGGTCCAGAGAGCAGTACTTC